This T cell receptor (beta chain) was captured in a study of kidney transplant recipient with SARS-CoV-2 infection. TCRdb passed the reads through MiXCR, listing each CDR3 protein once. The profile covers under 300,000 distinct CDR3 sequences, with around 26% appearing a single time and roughly 7% taken by the ten largest. Germline V gives CDR1 SGHNT, CDR2 YENEEA. Trimming removed 5 bases at V and 4 bases at J, with 23 bases between. CDR3 length: 17 residues. The receptor was derived from a young adult male patient who had COVID-19 and was a kidney transplant recipient. Some T cells here may be from the graft donor. Material: a blood sample, obtained at baseline and between days 110 and 120 from a kidney transplant recipient. This chain uses TRBV11-3 with TRBJ1-2; D not certain. The CDR3 here is CASSGRYDLRRTYGYTF. The DNA of the CDR3 is TGTGCCAGCAGCGGGAGGTACGATCTCAGAAGGACCTATGGCTACACCTTC.